This TCR beta chain derives from a study of shared clonotypes between healthy human individuals. Across the study: Per donor, three plates held CD4 naive cells, three held CD4 memory, two held CD8 naive and one held CD8 memory.

The CDR3 consists of 13 residues. Germline V gene sequence: CDR1 SEHNR, CDR2 FQNEAQ (reference sequence). Trimming pared 1 base from V and 4 bases from J, leaving 8 bases between. Clones were read by immunoSEQ multiplex PCR, and TCRdb kept only the in-frame ones, dropping some. The sample includes hundreds of thousands of clones, around 72% seen only once; the top ten take under 2%. The receptor was derived from a woman in her twenties or thirties in good health. Sequencing was carried out using memory CD4+ T cells sorted from blood. Indicated subset: CD45RA-negative fraction. The rearrangement links TRBV7-9 to TRBJ2-7, with D perhaps matching TRBD1 (5 bases). CDR3 loop: CASSLVAGYEQYF. The CDR3 coding sequence is TGTGCCAGCAGCTTAGTAGCAGGGTACGAGCAGTACTTC.